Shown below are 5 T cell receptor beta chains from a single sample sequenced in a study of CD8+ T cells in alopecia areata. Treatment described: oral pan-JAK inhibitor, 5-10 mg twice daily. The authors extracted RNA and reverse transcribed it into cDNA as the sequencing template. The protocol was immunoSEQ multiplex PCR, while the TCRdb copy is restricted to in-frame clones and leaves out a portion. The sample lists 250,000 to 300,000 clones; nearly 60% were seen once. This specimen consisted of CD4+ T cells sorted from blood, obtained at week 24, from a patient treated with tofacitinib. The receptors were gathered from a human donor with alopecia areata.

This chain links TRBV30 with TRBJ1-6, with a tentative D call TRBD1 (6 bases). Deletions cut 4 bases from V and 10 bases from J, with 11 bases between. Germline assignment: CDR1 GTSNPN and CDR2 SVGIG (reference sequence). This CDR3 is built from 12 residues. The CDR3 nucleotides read TGTGCCTGGAAACAGGGAGGATCACCCCTCCACTTT. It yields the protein CAWKQGGSPLHF.

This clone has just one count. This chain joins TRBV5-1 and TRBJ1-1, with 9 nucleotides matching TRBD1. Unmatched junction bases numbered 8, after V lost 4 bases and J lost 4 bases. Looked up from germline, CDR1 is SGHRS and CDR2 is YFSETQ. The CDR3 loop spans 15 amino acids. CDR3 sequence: CASSRTGAVSTEAFF. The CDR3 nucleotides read TGCGCCAGCAGCAGGACAGGGGCGGTGAGCACTGAAGCTTTCTTT.

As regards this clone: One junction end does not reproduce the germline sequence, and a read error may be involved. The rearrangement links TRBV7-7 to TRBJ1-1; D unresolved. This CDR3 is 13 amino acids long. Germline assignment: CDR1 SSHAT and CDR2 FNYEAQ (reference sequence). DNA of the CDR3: TGTGCTAGCAGCCCCCCGGGGAACACTGAAGCTTTCTTT. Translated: CASSPPGNTEAFF.

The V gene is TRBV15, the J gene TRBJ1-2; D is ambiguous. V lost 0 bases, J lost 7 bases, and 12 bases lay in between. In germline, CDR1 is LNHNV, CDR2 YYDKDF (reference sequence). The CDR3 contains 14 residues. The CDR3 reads CATSRDEGLGGYTF. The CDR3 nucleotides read TGTGCCACCAGCAGAGATGAGGGTTTGGGTGGCTACACCTTC.

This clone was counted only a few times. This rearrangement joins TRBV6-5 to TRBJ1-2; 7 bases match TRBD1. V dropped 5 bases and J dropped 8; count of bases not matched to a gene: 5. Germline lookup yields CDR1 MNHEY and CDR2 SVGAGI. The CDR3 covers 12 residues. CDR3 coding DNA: TGTGCCAGCAGTCCACAGGGGCGAGGCTACACCTTC. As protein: CASSPQGRGYTF.